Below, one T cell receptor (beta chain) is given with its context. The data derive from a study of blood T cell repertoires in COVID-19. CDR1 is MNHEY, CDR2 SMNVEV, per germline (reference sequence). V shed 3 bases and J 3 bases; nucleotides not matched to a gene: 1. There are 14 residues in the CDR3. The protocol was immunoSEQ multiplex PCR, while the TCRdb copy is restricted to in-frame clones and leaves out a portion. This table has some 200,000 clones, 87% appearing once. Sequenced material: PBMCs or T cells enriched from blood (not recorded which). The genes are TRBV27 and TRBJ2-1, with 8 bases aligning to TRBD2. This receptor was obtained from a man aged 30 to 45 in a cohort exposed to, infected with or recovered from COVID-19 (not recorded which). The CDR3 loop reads CASSFGTSYNEQFF. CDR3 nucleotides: TGTGCCAGCAGTTTTGGGACTAGCTACAATGAGCAGTTCTTC.